The clone carrying this T cell receptor beta chain is a singleton in its sample. The sample comes from a study of blood T cell repertoires in COVID-19. About the research overall: Some COVID-19 samples were acute and others convalescent; all came from the United States, Italy and Spain. The analysed material was cDNA or gDNA that came from T cells, B-cell-depleted T cells, or PBMCs.

V was clipped by 4 bases and J by 10 bases, with 18 bases between them. Germline V gene lookup returns CDR1 KGHDR and CDR2 SFDVKD. There are 14 residues in the CDR3. Original data processing: Nucleated cell counts were estimated from reference gene primer amplification. Data came from immunoSEQ multiplex PCR; TCRdb stores just in-frame clones and leaves some out. V and J calls and clone size are given by that table; D and trimming were obtained from the DNA. Of some 150,000 clones listed, more than 75% were seen once; the top ten hold approximately 2.5%. The chain couples TRBV24-1 to TRBJ2-5; D may be TRBD1 (6 bases). Sequencing was performed on peripheral blood. The TCR comes from a human donor with acute or convalescent COVID-19. The donor label of this sample is uncertain. The CDR3 here is CATSERKRGSGQYF. Here the CDR3 DNA reads TGTGCCACCAGTGAACGGAAAAGGGGGTCGGGCCAGTACTTC.